The entry below gives a single T cell receptor beta chain sequence along with its context. Its cognate antigen is unknown. This entry comes from a study of cytomegalovirus exposure and HLA in healthy donors. Study as a whole: Most donors, roughly 82% of approximately 400 genotyped, fell in the Caucasian-associated ancestry cluster.

CDR1 is SGHRS and CDR2 is YFSETQ in the germline V gene. The CDR3 consists of 12 residues. Trimming left V 0 bases short and J 6 bases short, with 7 bases between. PCR employed 60 Vbeta and 13 Jbeta primers. Libraries were prepared by immunoSEQ multiplex PCR; TCRdb keeps only in-frame clonotypes and omits some of them. Of roughly 180,000 clones listed, 75% to 85% were seen once; the top ten hold 0.7% to 0.85%. Findings of the study overall: Indistinguishability led to the exclusion of some V segments, TRBV6-2 and TRBV6-3 included. The study labeled more than 150 TCR beta chains cytomegalovirus-associated.

Input material: PBMCs. This receptor was taken from a female donor in good health and CMV-seronegative. This chain links TRBV5-1 with TRBJ2-7; D is perhaps TRBD1 (5 bases). The CDR3 spells CASSLGGREQYF. CDR3 nucleotide sequence: TGCGCCAGCAGCTTGGGGGGCCGCGAGCAGTACTTC.